This is a list of T cell receptor beta chains from one sample in a study of cytomegalovirus exposure and HLA in healthy donors. The method was immunoSEQ multiplex PCR; TCRdb's version includes in-frame clones alone and lacks a portion of them. Counted here are more than 20,000 clones, under 70% occurring once; the ten biggest clones make up roughly 4.5%. Sequencing used PBMCs. These receptors were taken from a woman aged 45-60 years in good health and CMV-seronegative. Each CDR3 is given with its conserved first and last residue. Fields, in order: D gene, clone size, V gene, J gene, CDR3 DNA, CDR3 protein. A D gene is named only where the DNA matches it firmly. Clone size is given for some rows only: seen once, a few or many times, or a class if the clone is expanded.

d_gene: TRBD2
abundance: NA
v_gene: TRBV29-1
j_gene: TRBJ2-1
CDR3nt: TGCAGCGTTGAGGGCTACCGGGGCGGGAGTTCCTACAATGAGCAGTTCTTC
CDR3aa: CSVEGYRGGSSYNEQFF

d_gene: NA
abundance: few
v_gene: TRBV7-3
j_gene: TRBJ1-1
CDR3nt: TGTGCCAGCAGCTTAGAGTCCGGTCCATACACTGAAGCTTTCTTT
CDR3aa: CASSLESGPYTEAFF

d_gene: NA
abundance: NA
v_gene: TRBV27
j_gene: TRBJ1-6
CDR3nt: TGTGCCAGCAGTTACAGGGCTGACTATAATTCACCCCTCCACTTT
CDR3aa: CASSYRADYNSPLHF

d_gene: NA
abundance: NA
v_gene: TRBV6-5
j_gene: TRBJ1-1
CDR3nt: TGTGCCAGCAGTTATGCCGGGACAAAAAAGACTGAAGCTTTCTTT
CDR3aa: CASSYAGTKKTEAFF

d_gene: TRBD1
abundance: NA
v_gene: TRBV6-5
j_gene: TRBJ1-6
CDR3nt: TGTGCCAGCAGTTACGAGCAGGGGGGCCCCCTCCACTTT
CDR3aa: CASSYEQGGPLHF

d_gene: NA
abundance: NA
v_gene: TRBV5-4
j_gene: TRBJ1-1
CDR3nt: TGTGCCAGCAGCTTGGACCAGGGTGTAGCTTTCTTT
CDR3aa: CASSLDQGVAFF

d_gene: NA
abundance: few
v_gene: TRBV6-5
j_gene: TRBJ1-3
CDR3nt: TGTGCCAGCAGTTACTCCGGAGGGACTGGAAACACCATATATTTT
CDR3aa: CASSYSGGTGNTIYF

d_gene: NA
abundance: few
v_gene: TRBV4-1
j_gene: TRBJ2-3
CDR3nt: TGCGCCAGCAGCCAATACACAGATACGCAGTATTTT
CDR3aa: CASSQYTDTQYF

d_gene: TRBD1
abundance: NA
v_gene: TRBV29-1
j_gene: TRBJ2-6
CDR3nt: TGCAGCGTGGACAGGGATGGGGCCAACGTCCTGACTTTC
CDR3aa: CSVDRDGANVLTF

d_gene: NA
abundance: NA
v_gene: TRBV12-5
j_gene: TRBJ2-7
CDR3nt: TGTGCTAGTGGGCTAATTTGCGACAGCTTC
CDR3aa: CASGLICDSF

d_gene: TRBD2
abundance: NA
v_gene: TRBV25-1
j_gene: TRBJ2-2
CDR3nt: TGTGCCAGCAGTGGACTAGCGGGGGGCCCGCTTAACACCGGGGAGCTGTTTTTT
CDR3aa: CASSGLAGGPLNTGELFF

d_gene: TRBD2
abundance: once
v_gene: TRBV5-1
j_gene: TRBJ2-1
CDR3nt: TGCGCCAGCAGCTTGGCGGGAGGGATACACAATGAGCAGTTCTTC
CDR3aa: CASSLAGGIHNEQFF

d_gene: NA
abundance: NA
v_gene: TRBV2
j_gene: TRBJ2-3
CDR3nt: TGTGCCGGGTCTGGACAGCGGATGGATACGCAGTATTTT
CDR3aa: CAGSGQRMDTQYF

d_gene: NA
abundance: NA
v_gene: TRBV5-1
j_gene: TRBJ2-3
CDR3nt: TGCGCCAGCAGCGGAGGGGACAGCACAGATACGCAGTATTTT
CDR3aa: CASSGGDSTDTQYF

d_gene: NA
abundance: once
v_gene: TRBV28
j_gene: TRBJ2-4
CDR3nt: TGTGCCAGCGGACCGCAAGGGAGGAACATTCAGTACTTC
CDR3aa: CASGPQGRNIQYF

d_gene: TRBD1
abundance: NA
v_gene: TRBV19
j_gene: TRBJ2-7
CDR3nt: TGTGCCAGTAGGCAACAGGGGTCCCACGAGCAGTACTTC
CDR3aa: CASRQQGSHEQYF

d_gene: NA
abundance: NA
v_gene: TRBV28
j_gene: TRBJ1-2
CDR3nt: TGTGCCAGCCAAGAGGGTTTAGGCTACACCTTC
CDR3aa: CASQEGLGYTF

d_gene: NA
abundance: NA
v_gene: TRBV7-8
j_gene: TRBJ2-7
CDR3nt: TGTGCCAGCAGCTTAGCCTCTGCCTACGAGCAGTACTTC
CDR3aa: CASSLASAYEQYF

d_gene: TRBD1
abundance: few
v_gene: TRBV5-6
j_gene: TRBJ2-7
CDR3nt: TGTGCCAGCAGCTTGACCGACAGGGCTAAGTACTTC
CDR3aa: CASSLTDRAKYF

d_gene: TRBD1
abundance: once
v_gene: TRBV13
j_gene: TRBJ2-7
CDR3nt: TGTGCCAGCAGCTGGGGACGGGACAGGGTTCAATCCGAGCAGTACTTC
CDR3aa: CASSWGRDRVQSEQYF

d_gene: TRBD2
abundance: NA
v_gene: TRBV5-6
j_gene: TRBJ2-3
CDR3nt: TGTGCCAGCAGCTTGGGGGGACTAGCGGCAACGACGCAGTATTTT
CDR3aa: CASSLGGLAATTQYF

d_gene: NA
abundance: NA
v_gene: TRBV5-6
j_gene: TRBJ2-3
CDR3nt: TGTGCCAGCAGCTTGTTCGTAGTCTCTACAGATACGCAGTATTTT
CDR3aa: CASSLFVVSTDTQYF

d_gene: NA
abundance: NA
v_gene: TRBV5-6
j_gene: TRBJ1-1
CDR3nt: TGTGCCAGCAGCTTGGACACAATGAACACTGAAGCTTTCTTT
CDR3aa: CASSLDTMNTEAFF

d_gene: NA
abundance: NA
v_gene: TRBV30
j_gene: TRBJ1-1
CDR3nt: TGTGCCTGGAGTTCAGCAGACCCGGGCGGGGACACTGAAGCTTTCTTT
CDR3aa: CAWSSADPGGDTEAFF

d_gene: NA
abundance: NA
v_gene: TRBV14
j_gene: TRBJ1-2
CDR3nt: TGTGCCAGCAGCCAAGGTAGAACGGGGAGCGGCTACACCTTC
CDR3aa: CASSQGRTGSGYTF

d_gene: NA
abundance: NA
v_gene: TRBV9
j_gene: TRBJ1-1
CDR3nt: TGTGCCAGCAGCCCACGGACATTGTCAGGTGAAGCTTTCTTT
CDR3aa: CASSPRTLSGEAFF

d_gene: TRBD2
abundance: NA
v_gene: TRBV5-6
j_gene: TRBJ2-7
CDR3nt: TGTGCCAGCAGCTTGGTGGGACTAGCGGGGACCTACGAGCAGTACTTC
CDR3aa: CASSLVGLAGTYEQYF

d_gene: NA
abundance: NA
v_gene: TRBV25-1
j_gene: TRBJ2-3
CDR3nt: TGTGCCAGCAGTGAATTTCACACAGATACGCAGTATTTT
CDR3aa: CASSEFHTDTQYF

d_gene: NA
abundance: few
v_gene: TRBV9
j_gene: TRBJ2-1
CDR3nt: TGTGCCAGCAGCGTGGGGGGGCATGAGCAGTTCTTC
CDR3aa: CASSVGGHEQFF

d_gene: NA
abundance: NA
v_gene: TRBV6-1
j_gene: TRBJ1-1
CDR3nt: TGTGCCAGCAGTGAAGGGCAGCGCATGAACACTGAAGCTTTCTTT
CDR3aa: CASSEGQRMNTEAFF

d_gene: TRBD1
abundance: NA
v_gene: TRBV2
j_gene: TRBJ2-7
CDR3nt: TGTGCCAGCAACCCGGACAGGGTTGACTACGAGCAGTACTTC
CDR3aa: CASNPDRVDYEQYF

d_gene: TRBD2
abundance: NA
v_gene: TRBV28
j_gene: TRBJ2-7
CDR3nt: TGTGCCAGCAGTCTTAGCGGGAGGGCCTACGAGCAGTACTTC
CDR3aa: CASSLSGRAYEQYF

d_gene: TRBD2
abundance: NA
v_gene: TRBV12-5
j_gene: TRBJ2-1
CDR3nt: TGTGCTAGTGGTCAAAGACTAGCTTTCTCCTACAATGAGCAGTTCTTC
CDR3aa: CASGQRLAFSYNEQFF

d_gene: NA
abundance: few
v_gene: TRBV5-1
j_gene: TRBJ2-7
CDR3nt: TGCGCCAGCAGCTTGGAGGGGGTGGGACGAGGATTCGAGCAGTACTTC
CDR3aa: CASSLEGVGRGFEQYF

d_gene: NA
abundance: few
v_gene: TRBV28
j_gene: TRBJ2-1
CDR3nt: TGTGCCAGCAGTACCAGGAGGTATGAGCAGTTCTTC
CDR3aa: CASSTRRYEQFF

d_gene: TRBD2
abundance: NA
v_gene: TRBV25-1
j_gene: TRBJ2-5
CDR3nt: TGTGCCAGCAGTAAAAATGGGAGGGGAACCCAGTACTTC
CDR3aa: CASSKNGRGTQYF

d_gene: NA
abundance: few
v_gene: TRBV5-6
j_gene: TRBJ2-5
CDR3nt: TGTGCCAGCAGCTTGGTACAGGGCCAAGAGACCCAGTACTTC
CDR3aa: CASSLVQGQETQYF

d_gene: NA
abundance: few
v_gene: TRBV7-2
j_gene: TRBJ2-1
CDR3nt: TGTGCCAGCAGCTTAGGGGGAGGGGGGGGTGAGCAGTTCTTC
CDR3aa: CASSLGGGGGEQFF

d_gene: TRBD1
abundance: once
v_gene: TRBV19
j_gene: TRBJ1-4
CDR3nt: TGTGCCAGTGAGGGACAGGGGGAAAATGAAAAACTGTTTTTT
CDR3aa: CASEGQGENEKLFF

d_gene: TRBD2
abundance: NA
v_gene: TRBV6-5
j_gene: TRBJ2-1
CDR3nt: TGTGCCAGCAGTTACCGACTAGCGGGGGTCAATGAGCAGTTCTTC
CDR3aa: CASSYRLAGVNEQFF

d_gene: NA
abundance: NA
v_gene: TRBV28
j_gene: TRBJ2-7
CDR3nt: TGTGCCAGCAGTTTCTGGGGGCCCCTATACTACGAGCAGTACTTC
CDR3aa: CASSFWGPLYYEQYF

d_gene: NA
abundance: NA
v_gene: TRBV5-1
j_gene: TRBJ1-1
CDR3nt: TGCGCCAGCAGCTTGGATAGGGGTGTAGCTTTCTTT
CDR3aa: CASSLDRGVAFF